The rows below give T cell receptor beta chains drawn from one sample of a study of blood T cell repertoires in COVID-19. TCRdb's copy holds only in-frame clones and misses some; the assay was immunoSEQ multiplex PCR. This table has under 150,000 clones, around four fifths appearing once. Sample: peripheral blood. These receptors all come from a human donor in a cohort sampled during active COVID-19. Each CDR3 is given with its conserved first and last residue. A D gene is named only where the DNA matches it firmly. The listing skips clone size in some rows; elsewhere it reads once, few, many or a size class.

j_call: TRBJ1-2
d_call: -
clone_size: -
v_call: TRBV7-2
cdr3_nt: TGTGCCAGCAGCTTAGTGACTGCCGCAAACTATGGCTACACCTTC
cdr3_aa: CASSLVTAANYGYTF

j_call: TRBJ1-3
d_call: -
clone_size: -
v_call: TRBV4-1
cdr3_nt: TGCGCCAGCAGCCAAGGAGTCAGGGGAAACACCATATATTTT
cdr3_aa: CASSQGVRGNTIYF

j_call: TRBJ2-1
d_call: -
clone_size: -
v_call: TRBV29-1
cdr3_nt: TGCAGCGTTGGACTTCGAATCTACAATGAGCAGTTCTTC
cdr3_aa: CSVGLRIYNEQFF

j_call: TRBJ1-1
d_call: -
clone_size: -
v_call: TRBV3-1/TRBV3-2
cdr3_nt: TGTGCCAGCAGCCAAAAACAGGTGTCGATTGCGGCTTTCTTT
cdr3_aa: CASSQKQVSIAAFF

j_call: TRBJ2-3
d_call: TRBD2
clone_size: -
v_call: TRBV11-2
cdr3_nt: TGTGCCAGCAGCTTAAACGGGGGGGCCAAAGATACGCAGTATTTT
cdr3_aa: CASSLNGGAKDTQYF

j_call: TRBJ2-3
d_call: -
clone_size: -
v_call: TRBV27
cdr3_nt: TGTGCCAGCAGTTTACGAAGAGGGCCGCGGGCAGATACGCAGTATTTT
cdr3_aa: CASSLRRGPRADTQYF

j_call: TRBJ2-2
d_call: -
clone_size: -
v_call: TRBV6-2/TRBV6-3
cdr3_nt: TGTGCCAGCAGTTACTCGGTGGTCCCATCGGGCGGGGAGCTGTTTTTT
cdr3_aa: CASSYSVVPSGGELFF

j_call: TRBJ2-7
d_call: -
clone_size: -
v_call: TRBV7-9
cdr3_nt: TGTGCCAGCAGCTCGGGAAGCTCCTACGAGCAGTACTTC
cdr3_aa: CASSSGSSYEQYF

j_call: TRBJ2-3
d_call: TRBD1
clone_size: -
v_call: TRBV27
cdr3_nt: TGTGCCAGCAGCCACCGACAGGGCAGAGATACGCAGTATTTT
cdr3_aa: CASSHRQGRDTQYF

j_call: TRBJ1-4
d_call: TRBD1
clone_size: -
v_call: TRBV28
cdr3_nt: TGTGCCAGCAGTTCTCAGGGGGCTTGGGATGAAAAACTGTTTTTT
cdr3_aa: CASSSQGAWDEKLFF

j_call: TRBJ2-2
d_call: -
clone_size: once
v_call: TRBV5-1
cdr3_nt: TGCGCCAGCAGCTTGTTTGTGGGCGCGTATAGCACCGGGGAGCTGTTTTTT
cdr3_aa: CASSLFVGAYSTGELFF

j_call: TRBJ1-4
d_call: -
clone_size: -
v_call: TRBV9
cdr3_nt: TGTGCCAGCAGCCCGCGACAGGCAACTAATGAAAAACTGTTTTTT
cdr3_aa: CASSPRQATNEKLFF

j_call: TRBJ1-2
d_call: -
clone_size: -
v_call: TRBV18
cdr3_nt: TGTGCCAGCTCACCAGACAGTAACTATGGCTACACCTTC
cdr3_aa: CASSPDSNYGYTF

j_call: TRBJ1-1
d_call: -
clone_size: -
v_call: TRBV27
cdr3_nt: TGTGCCAGCAGTTTAACTGGAGGGACGAACACTGAAGCTTTCTTT
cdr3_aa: CASSLTGGTNTEAFF

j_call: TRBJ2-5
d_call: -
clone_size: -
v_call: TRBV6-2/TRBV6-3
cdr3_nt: TGTGCCAGCAGTTACTCGAGGCGCCGGGACTCAGAGACCCAGTACTTC
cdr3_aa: CASSYSRRRDSETQYF

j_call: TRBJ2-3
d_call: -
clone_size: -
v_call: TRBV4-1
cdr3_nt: TGCGCCAGCAGCCCAAACACAGATACGCAGTATTTT
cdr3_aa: CASSPNTDTQYF

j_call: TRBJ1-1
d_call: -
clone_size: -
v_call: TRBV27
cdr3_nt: TGTGCCATCCATCGAAATCCCCTCGGGAACACTGAAGCTTTCTTT
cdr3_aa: CAIHRNPLGNTEAFF

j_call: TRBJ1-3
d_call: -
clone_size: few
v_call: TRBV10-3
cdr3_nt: TGTGCCATCAGTCAGAATACAGGTGACTCTGGAAACACCATATATTTT
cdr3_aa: CAISQNTGDSGNTIYF

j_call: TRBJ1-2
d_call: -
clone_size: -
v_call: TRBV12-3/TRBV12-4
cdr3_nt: TGTGCCAGCAGGGACGGGGGTAACTATGGCTACACCTTC
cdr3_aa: CASRDGGNYGYTF

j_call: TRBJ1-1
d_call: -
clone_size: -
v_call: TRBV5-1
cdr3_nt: TGCGCCAGCAGCGTTGAACCGAGAACGAACACTGAAGCTTTCTTT
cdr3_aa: CASSVEPRTNTEAFF

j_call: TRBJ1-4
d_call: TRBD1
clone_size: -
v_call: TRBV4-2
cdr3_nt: TGTGCCAGCAGCCAAGATGGGCAGGGGGCGACTACTAATGAAAAACTGTTTTTT
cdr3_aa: CASSQDGQGATTNEKLFF

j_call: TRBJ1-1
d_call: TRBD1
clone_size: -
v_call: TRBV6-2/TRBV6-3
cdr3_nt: TGTGCCAGCAGTTCCCCGAGACAGGGGGCTCGGACTGAAGCTTTCTTT
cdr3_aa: CASSSPRQGARTEAFF

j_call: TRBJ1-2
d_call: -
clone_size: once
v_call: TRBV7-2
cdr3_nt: TGTGCCAGCAGCTTAGACGTCAGGGGTGGGTATGGCTACACCTTC
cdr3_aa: CASSLDVRGGYGYTF

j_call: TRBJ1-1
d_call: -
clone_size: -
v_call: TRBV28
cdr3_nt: TGTGCCAGCTCAATGGGGGGGATCCCGACAGCCCATAACACTGAAGCTTTCTTT
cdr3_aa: CASSMGGIPTAHNTEAFF

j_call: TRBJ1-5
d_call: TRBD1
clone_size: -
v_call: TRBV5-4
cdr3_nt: TGTGCCAGCAGCTCCGGGACAGGGGAAGATCAGCCCCAGCATTTT
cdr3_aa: CASSSGTGEDQPQHF

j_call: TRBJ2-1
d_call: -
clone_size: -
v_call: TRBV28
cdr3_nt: TGTGCCAGCCATACCGGGAGAAGGGGAAGTTACAATGAGCAGTTCTTC
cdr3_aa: CASHTGRRGSYNEQFF

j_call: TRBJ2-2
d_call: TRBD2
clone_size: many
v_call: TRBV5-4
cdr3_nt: TGTGCCAGCAGCTGGGGGGGCACCGGGGAGCTGTTTTTT
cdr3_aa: CASSWGGTGELFF

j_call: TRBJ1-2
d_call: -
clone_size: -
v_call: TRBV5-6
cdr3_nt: TGTGCCAGCAGCTTGGGGGCCTCTAACTATGGCTACACCTTC
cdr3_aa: CASSLGASNYGYTF

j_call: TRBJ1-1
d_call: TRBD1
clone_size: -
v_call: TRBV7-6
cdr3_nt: TGTGCCAGCAGCTCAAGACAGGGGGCGGGCACTGAAGCTTTCTTT
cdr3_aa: CASSSRQGAGTEAFF

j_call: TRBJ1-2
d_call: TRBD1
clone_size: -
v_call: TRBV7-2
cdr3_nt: TGTGCCAGCAGCTTACAGGGGGCCCTCTATGGCTACACCTTC
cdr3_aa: CASSLQGALYGYTF

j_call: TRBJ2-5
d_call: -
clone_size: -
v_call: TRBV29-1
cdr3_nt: TGCAGCGTGGTACCAGAAGAGACCCAGTACTTC
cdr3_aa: CSVVPEETQYF

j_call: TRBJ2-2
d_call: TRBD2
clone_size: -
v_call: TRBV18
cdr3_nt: TGTGCCAGCTCACCACCGGGACTAGCGGGTTCCGGGGAGCTGTTTTTT
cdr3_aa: CASSPPGLAGSGELFF

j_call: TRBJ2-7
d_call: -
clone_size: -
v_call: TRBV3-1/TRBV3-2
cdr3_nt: TGTGCCAGCAGCCGAGCCCAAACAGGGATCTACGAGCAGTACTTC
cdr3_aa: CASSRAQTGIYEQYF

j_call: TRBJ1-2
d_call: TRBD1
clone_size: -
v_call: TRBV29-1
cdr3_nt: TGCAGCGTTGCCGGGACAGGAAACTATGGCTACACCTTC
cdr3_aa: CSVAGTGNYGYTF

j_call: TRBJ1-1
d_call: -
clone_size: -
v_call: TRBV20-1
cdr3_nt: TGCAGTGCTCGGGACATCACTGAAGCTTTCTTT
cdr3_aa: CSARDITEAFF

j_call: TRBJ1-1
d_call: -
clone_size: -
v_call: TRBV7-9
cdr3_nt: TGTGCCAGCAGCTTAGCAGGGGGAGAAACTGAAGCTTTCTTT
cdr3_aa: CASSLAGGETEAFF

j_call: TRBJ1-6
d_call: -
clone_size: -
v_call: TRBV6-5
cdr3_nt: TGTGCCAGCAGCTCGAGGCCACGGGATTCACCCCTCCACTTT
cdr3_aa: CASSSRPRDSPLHF

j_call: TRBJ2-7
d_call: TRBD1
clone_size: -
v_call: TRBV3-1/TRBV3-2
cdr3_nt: TGTGCCAGCAGCCAACGGGACAGGGCATTAAGGCAGTACTTC
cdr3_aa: CASSQRDRALRQYF

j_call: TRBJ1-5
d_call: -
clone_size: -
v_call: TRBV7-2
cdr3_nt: TGTGCCAGCAGCTTCGATCGGGATCAGCCCCAGCATTTT
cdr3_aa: CASSFDRDQPQHF

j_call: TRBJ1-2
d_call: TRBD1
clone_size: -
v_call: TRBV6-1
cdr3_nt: TGTGCCAGCAGTGGAGGAGCTAAAGGGGGCGCGCGTTATGGCTACACCTTC
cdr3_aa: CASSGGAKGGARYGYTF

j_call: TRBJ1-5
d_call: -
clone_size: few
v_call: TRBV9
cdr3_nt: TGTGCCAGCAGCGTAGGCCCTATTTCGAGTCAGCCCCAGCATTTT
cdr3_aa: CASSVGPISSQPQHF

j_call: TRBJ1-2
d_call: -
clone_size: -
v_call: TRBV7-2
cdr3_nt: TGTGCCAGCAGCTTAGTAGAACAGAGCTATGGCTACACCTTC
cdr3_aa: CASSLVEQSYGYTF

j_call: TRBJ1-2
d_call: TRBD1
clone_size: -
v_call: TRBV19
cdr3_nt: TGTGCCAGTAGCTCCAAGCGGACAGGGGTTAATGGCTACACCTTC
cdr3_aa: CASSSKRTGVNGYTF

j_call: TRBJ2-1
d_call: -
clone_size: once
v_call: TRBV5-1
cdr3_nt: TGCGCCAGCAAGCTCAGGGGAAGCTCCTACAATGAGCAGTTCTTC
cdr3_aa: CASKLRGSSYNEQFF

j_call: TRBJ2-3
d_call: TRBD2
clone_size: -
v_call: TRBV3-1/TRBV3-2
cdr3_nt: TGTGCCAGCAGCCAAATAATAGCGGGGCTATTCACAGATACGCAGTATTTT
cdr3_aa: CASSQIIAGLFTDTQYF

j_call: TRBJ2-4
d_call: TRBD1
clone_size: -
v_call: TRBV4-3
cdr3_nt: TGCGCCAGCAGCCAAGTCGCTACAGGGGCAACACCCCAAAACATTCAGTACTTC
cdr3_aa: CASSQVATGATPQNIQYF

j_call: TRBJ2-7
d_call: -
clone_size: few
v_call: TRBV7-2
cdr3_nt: TGTGCCAGCAGCTTAAGGCCAGGGGAACAGCAGTACTTC
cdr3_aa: CASSLRPGEQQYF

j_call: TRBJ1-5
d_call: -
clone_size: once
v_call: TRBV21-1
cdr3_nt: TGTGCCAGCAGGGAGACCCGGGACAGGGACGGAAATCGCAATCAGCCCCAGCATTTT
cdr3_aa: CASRETRDRDGNRNQPQHF

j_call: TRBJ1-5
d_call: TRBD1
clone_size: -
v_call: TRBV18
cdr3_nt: TGTGCCAGCTCGTCCGGACAGGATCCTCAGCCCCAGCATTTT
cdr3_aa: CASSSGQDPQPQHF

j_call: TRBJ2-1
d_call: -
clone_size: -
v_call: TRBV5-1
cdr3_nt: TGCGCCAGCAGCTTACAGGGCTACAATGAGCAGTTCTTC
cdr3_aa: CASSLQGYNEQFF

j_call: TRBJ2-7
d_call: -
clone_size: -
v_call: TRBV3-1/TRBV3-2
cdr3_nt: TGTGCCAGCGCCCGAAGCCCGACAGAACCATTACACAGCTCCTACGAGCAGTACTTC
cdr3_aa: CASARSPTEPLHSSYEQYF

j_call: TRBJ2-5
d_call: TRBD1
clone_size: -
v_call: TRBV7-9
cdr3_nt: TGTGCCAGCAGCCTTGGACAGGGGGCGTTCAATCAAGAGACCCAGTACTTC
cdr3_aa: CASSLGQGAFNQETQYF

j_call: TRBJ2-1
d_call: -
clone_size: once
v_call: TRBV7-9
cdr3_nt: TGTGCCAGCAGCAAGACTAGTTCTAATGAGCAGTTCTTC
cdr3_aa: CASSKTSSNEQFF

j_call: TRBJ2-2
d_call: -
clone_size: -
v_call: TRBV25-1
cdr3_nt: TGTGCCAGCAAACCGCCGGGCGGGGAGCTGTTTTTT
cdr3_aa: CASKPPGGELFF

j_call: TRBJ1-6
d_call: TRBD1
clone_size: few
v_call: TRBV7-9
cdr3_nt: TGTGCCAGCAGCGCGGGACAGTATAATTCACCCCTCCACTTT
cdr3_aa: CASSAGQYNSPLHF

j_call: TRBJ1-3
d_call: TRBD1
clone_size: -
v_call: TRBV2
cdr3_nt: TGTGCCAGCAGTGTTCACAGGGGAGGAAACACCATATATTTT
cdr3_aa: CASSVHRGGNTIYF

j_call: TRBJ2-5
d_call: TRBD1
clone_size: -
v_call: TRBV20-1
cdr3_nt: TGCAGTGCTAGTGGGTGGGGGACAGGGGGCGCCGAGACCCAGTACTTC
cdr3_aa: CSASGWGTGGAETQYF

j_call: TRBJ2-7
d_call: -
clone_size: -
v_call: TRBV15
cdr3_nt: TGTGCCACCAGCTCACAGGGTAGCACCGAGCAGTACTTC
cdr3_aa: CATSSQGSTEQYF